One sample yielded the 32 T cell receptor beta chains listed below, sequenced in a study of cytomegalovirus exposure and HLA in healthy donors. The PCR had 60 Vbeta and 13 Jbeta primers. This table comes from immunoSEQ multiplex PCR, and its TCRdb copy is limited to in-frame clones, with some not included. The data hold 120,000 or so clones, with around 72% observed a single time. Input material: PBMCs. The receptor source for this set is a woman in her forties in good health and CMV-seropositive.

The gene calls are TRBV6-5 and TRBJ2-1; possible D gene TRBD1, 6 bases. Trimming cost V 8 bases and J 6 bases, with 20 bases left between them. CDR3 length: 15 residues. CDR1 is MNHEY, CDR2 SVGAGI, per germline. The CDR3 DNA sequence: TGTGCCAGCCGATACAACAGGGACGGCGGCAATGAGCAGTTCTTC. This codes for CASRYNRDGGNEQFF.

V gene TRBV6-5 combines with J gene TRBJ2-1; possibly TRBD2 for D (6 bases). This CDR3 contains 16 residues. Germline loops: CDR1 MNHEY, CDR2 SVGAGI. V lost 0 bases to trimming and J lost 0 bases, with 9 bases between them. The CDR3 region is CASSYSWDSSYNEQFF. The CDR3 bases are TGTGCCAGCAGTTACTCGTGGGACTCCTCCTACAATGAGCAGTTCTTC.

This chain connects TRBV6-5 to TRBJ2-1, with D perhaps TRBD2 (5 bases). V lost 6 bases, J lost 9 bases, and 15 bases lay in between. The CDR3 length is 13 residues. The V gene's germline CDR1 is MNHEY and CDR2 SVGAGI. The CDR3: CASRYLGLSEQFF. The CDR3 bases are TGTGCCAGCAGGTATCTAGGACTTAGTGAGCAGTTCTTC.

A few counts support this clone. This chain connects TRBV10-3 to TRBJ2-5; tentative D call: TRBD1 (5 bases). This CDR3 contains 16 residues. Between the trimmed V and J ends, which lost 2 bases and 1 base, there was a span of 14 bases. Germline V gene lookup returns CDR1 ENHRY and CDR2 SYGVKD. As DNA, the CDR3 is TGTGCCATCAGTGAGAAAGGGGCCCGACCCCAAGAGACCCAGTACTTC. It is translated as CAISEKGARPQETQYF.

This sequence joins TRBV7-3 and TRBJ1-2, with 12 positions matching TRBD1. Trimming cost V 5 bases and J 5 bases; bases outside gene matches: 9. Germline values: CDR1 SGHTA, CDR2 FQGTGA. The CDR3 has 16 residues. In DNA, the CDR3 is TGTGCCAGCAGCCCCGGGACAGGGGGCGAACGATATGGCTACACCTTC. It translates to CASSPGTGGERYGYTF.

The J gene is TRBJ1-2, the V gene TRBV5-4; the D is unclear. V lost 0 bases and J 2 bases, leaving 5 bases between the germline ends. Germline values: CDR1 SGHNT, CDR2 YYREEE (reference sequence). This CDR3 spans 13 amino acids. Here the CDR3 reads CASSLDRNYGYTF. The CDR3 nucleotides read TGTGCCAGCAGCTTGGACAGAAACTATGGCTACACCTTC.

V usage is TRBV5-1 and J usage is TRBJ1-6; D not resolved. The CDR3 covers 15 residues. Trimming stripped 4 bases from V and 2 bases from J, with 10 bases between. The germline V gene has CDR1 SGHRS and CDR2 YFSETQ. Here the CDR3 DNA reads TGCGCCAGCAGCAACAGCGGGCCCTATAATTCACCCCTCCACTTT. Its translation is CASSNSGPYNSPLHF. The variable domain in full, with the rest retrieved from reference TRBV5-1 and TRBJ1-6, is KAGVTQTPRYLIKTRGQQVTLSCSPISGHRSVSWYQQTPGQGLQFLFEYFSETQRNKGNFPGRFSGRQFSNSRSEMNVSTLELGDSALYLCASSNSGPYNSPLHFGNGTRLTVT.

The chain is built from TRBV27 and TRBJ2-7; TRBD1 is a possible D gene (5 bases). Trimming removed 0 bases at V and 1 base at J, with 7 bases between. This CDR3 spans 14 amino acids. Per germline, CDR1 MNHEY and CDR2 SMNVEV (reference sequence). In DNA, the CDR3 is TGTGCCAGCAGTTTATCGGGGCCGTCCTACGAGCAGTACTTC. It codes for CASSLSGPSYEQYF.

V gene TRBV4-2 combines with J gene TRBJ2-5, with TRBD2 matching over 10 bases. Looked up from germline, CDR1 is LGHNA and CDR2 is YNFKEQ. The V segment lost 0 bases and the J segment 11 bases; nucleotides outside the gene matches: 9. The CDR3 extends over 15 amino acids. CDR3 nucleotide sequence: TGTGCCAGCAGCCAAGATGAACTAGCGGGGCGGGAGCAGTACTTC. Translated, it gives CASSQDELAGREQYF.

The chain employs TRBV19 and TRBJ1-4; D possibly corresponds to TRBD1 (6 bases). Germline loops: CDR1 LNHDA, CDR2 SQIVND (reference sequence). The CDR3 is made up of 14 amino acids. V dropped 7 bases and J dropped 4 bases, with 13 bases sitting between them. The CDR3 reads CASKKTGSNEKLFF. CDR3 DNA sequence: TGTGCCAGTAAGAAGACAGGTAGTAATGAAAAACTGTTTTTT. The whole variable domain, filled in from reference TRBV19 and TRBJ1-4, reads DGGITQSPKYLFRKEGQNVTLSCEQNLNHDAMYWYRQDPGQGLRLIYYSQIVNDFQKGDIAEGYSVSREKKESFPLTVTSAQKNPTAFYLCASKKTGSNEKLFFGSGTQLSVL.

The CDR3: CASSGGEWGDTQYF. The CDR3, as DNA: TGCGCCAGCAGCGGGGGGGAGTGGGGCGATACGCAGTATTTT. The chain carries TRBV5-1 and TRBJ2-3; the match to TRBD2 covers 7 bases. This CDR3 contains 14 residues. With 4 bases clipped from V and 6 bases from J, the junction kept 8 bases outside the gene matches. Germline CDR1 and CDR2: SGHRS and YFSETQ.

There are a few counts of this clone. This chain joins TRBV15 and TRBJ2-7; TRBD1 is a possible D gene (5 bases). V was trimmed by 0 bases and J by 0 bases, leaving 12 bases between them. The CDR3 loop spans 16 amino acids. Per germline, CDR1 LNHNV and CDR2 YYDKDF (reference sequence). CDR3 nucleotide sequence: TGTGCCACCAGCAGAGATCCCGACAGTTCCTCCTACGAGCAGTACTTC. Translated: CATSRDPDSSSYEQYF.

The chain couples TRBV7-9 to TRBJ2-5, with 8 bases identical to TRBD1. The ends lost 1 base at V and 5 bases at J; junction bases unmatched: 3. This CDR3 region has 14 residues. Germline assignment: CDR1 SEHNR and CDR2 FQNEAQ (reference sequence). The CDR3: CASSLVRGRETQYF. In nucleotides, the CDR3 is TGTGCCAGCAGCTTAGTCAGGGGGCGGGAGACCCAGTACTTC.

The DNA for the CDR3 is TGTGCCAGCAGCTTAGCGCGGGAGGGCTATGAGCAGTTCTTC. It encodes CASSLAREGYEQFF. The V gene is TRBV7-6, the J gene TRBJ2-1; 9 nucleotides line up with TRBD2. V lost 0 bases to trimming and J lost 8 bases; unmatched junction nucleotides: 2. This CDR3 comprises 14 residues. Germline V gene data show CDR1 as SGHVS and CDR2 as FNYEAQ.

The gene calls are TRBV5-1 and TRBJ2-7, with TRBD1 identical over 7 bases. The ends lost 1 base at V and 3 bases at J; junction bases unmatched: 7. Germline values: CDR1 SGHRS, CDR2 YFSETQ. This CDR3 is built from 15 residues. The CDR3 DNA reads as TGCGCCAGCAGCTTGAGACAGGGCGAAGTCTACGAGCAGTACTTC. Translating it yields CASSLRQGEVYEQYF.

The genes are TRBV25-1 and TRBJ2-7; TRBD1 might be the D (6 bases). V lost 3 bases, J lost 0 bases, and 12 bases lay in between. The V gene's germline CDR1 is MGHDK and CDR2 SYGVNS. This CDR3 is built from 15 residues. In DNA form, the CDR3 reads TGTGCCAGCAGTGATTGGACAGAGCACTCCTACGAGCAGTACTTC. Protein product: CASSDWTEHSYEQYF.

This clone was recorded a few times. This specimen includes other DNA sequences encoding the same CDR3. The chain carries TRBV27 and TRBJ2-2; D perhaps matches TRBD2 (6 bases). The CDR3 has 13 residues. V lost 3 bases and J 8 bases, leaving 10 bases between the germline ends. Germline V gene data show CDR1 as MNHEY and CDR2 as SMNVEV (reference sequence). CDR3 in amino acids: CASSLGGLGELFF. The CDR3 DNA is TGTGCCAGCAGTTTGGGGGGATTGGGGGAGCTGTTTTTT.

The J gene is TRBJ2-5, the V gene TRBV15, with TRBD2 matching 10 bases. The V segment lost 1 base and the J segment 4 bases; nucleotides outside the gene matches: 0. Germline CDR1 and CDR2: LNHNV and YYDKDF (reference sequence). The CDR3 has 14 amino acids. The CDR3 region has the DNA TGTGCCACCAGCAGAGGGACTAGCGGAGAGACCCAGTACTTC. Its translation: CATSRGTSGETQYF. The full variable domain, completed using reference TRBV15 and TRBJ2-5, is DAMVIQNPRYQVTQFGKPVTLSCSQTLNHNVMYWYQQKSSQAPKLLFHYYDKDFNNEADTPDNFQSRRPNTSFCFLDIRSPGLGDTAMYLCATSRGTSGETQYFGPGTRLLVL.

V gene TRBV5-1 combines with J gene TRBJ2-5; D may be TRBD2 (5 bases). The CDR3 has 15 residues. V was shortened by 4 bases and J by 9 bases, with 22 bases between the two germline ends. Germline lookup yields CDR1 SGHRS and CDR2 YFSETQ. The CDR3 is CASSPPPRGPEAQYF. The CDR3 bases are TGCGCCAGCAGCCCACCACCTCGCGGGCCCGAGGCCCAGTACTTC.

The rearrangement uses TRBV5-1 and TRBJ2-1; 8 positions agree with TRBD2. Germline loops: CDR1 SGHRS, CDR2 YFSETQ. Trimming removed 1 base from V and 8 bases from J; junction bases left unmatched: 2. CDR3 length: 13 residues. In DNA, the CDR3 is TGCGCCAGCAGCTTGCCGGGGGGGGATGAGCAGTTCTTC. Protein sequence: CASSLPGGDEQFF.

The V and J genes are TRBV9 and TRBJ1-1; D is undetermined. V was cut by 0 bases and J by 2 bases, with 8 bases left in between. CDR1 is SGDLS and CDR2 is YYNGEE in the germline V gene. This CDR3 has 14 residues. The DNA for the CDR3 is TGTGCCAGCAGCGTAGTCTCAGATAACACTGAAGCTTTCTTT. Translated: CASSVVSDNTEAFF.

The gene calls are TRBV7-8 and TRBJ2-7; possible D gene TRBD1, 5 bases. The CDR3 has 14 residues. Germline V gene data show CDR1 as SGHVS and CDR2 as FQNEAQ. The ends were cut back, 0 bases at V and 2 bases at J, with 8 bases in the middle. The CDR3 region is CASSLAQGTYEQYF. CDR3 nucleotides: TGTGCCAGCAGCTTAGCGCAGGGAACCTACGAGCAGTACTTC.

The chain couples TRBV28 to TRBJ2-3; perhaps TRBD1 as D (6 bases). The CDR3 runs 15 residues. Germline CDR1 and CDR2: MDHEN and SYDVKM. Trimming left V 3 bases short and J 6 bases short, with 16 bases between. The CDR3 DNA follows: TGTGCCAGCAGTTTTAGAGACAGGCAGAGTGATACGCAGTATTTT. It is translated as CASSFRDRQSDTQYF. The full variable domain, with the rest looked up from reference TRBV28 and TRBJ2-3, is DVKVTQSSRYLVKRTGEKVFLECVQDMDHENMFWYRQDPGLGLRLIYFSYDVKMKEKGDIPEGYSVSREKKERFSLILESASTNQTSMYLCASSFRDRQSDTQYFGPGTRLTVL.

This clone was picked up one time. V and J are TRBV29-1 and TRBJ1-1; D not resolved. V was cut by 6 bases and J by 5 bases, with 25 bases left in between. Germline CDR1 reads SQVTM; CDR2 reads ANQGSEA. The CDR3 runs 16 residues. The CDR3, as DNA: TGCAGCGTCGGACCAGGTGGACCCGGGCGGGAGACTGAAGCTTTCTTT. Protein: CSVGPGGPGRETEAFF.

This clone has just a few counts. J is TRBJ1-5 and V is TRBV18, with TRBD1 matching over 7 bases. The CDR3 consists of 15 residues. CDR1 KGHSH and CDR2 LQKENI come from the germline V gene. Unmatched junction bases numbered 6, after V lost 2 bases and J lost 5 bases. CDR3 sequence reads: CASSPTGQLYQPQHF. The CDR3 nucleotides are TGTGCCAGCTCACCAACGGGACAGCTTTATCAGCCCCAGCATTTT. The complete variable domain, with remaining parts taken from reference TRBV18 and TRBJ1-5, reads NAGVMQNPRHLVRRRGQEARLRCSPMKGHSHVYWYRQLPEEGLKFMVYLQKENIIDESGMPKERFSAEFPKEGPSILRIQQVVRGDSAAYFCASSPTGQLYQPQHFGDGTRLSIL.

This chain connects TRBV12-2 to TRBJ1-1; TRBD1, the D gene given by the table, was not confirmed from the DNA. TRBV12-2 is an annotated pseudogene. This CDR3 spans 19 amino acids. CDR3 protein: CASRLFPGQTLLLNTEAFF. DNA for the CDR3: TGTGCAAGTCGCTTATTTCCGGGACAGACCCTCCTCTTGAACACTGAAGCTTTCTTT.

In DNA, the CDR3 is TGCGCCAGCAGCCAAGAAGGCAGGCCCACTGAAGCTTTCTTT. This sequence encodes CASSQEGRPTEAFF. The genes are TRBV4-1 and TRBJ1-1; D is unresolved. CDR3 length: 14 residues. Trimming removed 0 bases from V and 4 bases from J, with 9 bases in between. CDR1 is MGHRA and CDR2 is YSYEKL in the germline V gene.

The rearrangement uses TRBV7-2 and TRBJ2-5, with 8 bases that match TRBD1. With 6 bases clipped from V and 2 bases from J, the junction kept 2 bases outside the gene matches. The CDR3 totals 13 residues. CDR1 and CDR2 (germline): SGHTA, FQGNSA. The CDR3 bases are TGTGCCAGCAGTTGGGACAGGCAAGAGACCCAGTACTTC. Translating gives CASSWDRQETQYF.

The chain has TRBV10-3 and TRBJ2-5; 8 positions match TRBD2. The CDR3 has 11 amino acids. The germline CDR1 and CDR2 sequences are ENHRY and SYGVKD. The J segment lost 5 bases and the V segment lost 10 bases, leaving 3 bases of the junction unmatched. The DNA of the CDR3 is TGTGCCACCCGGACTAGCGAGACCCAGTACTTC. Its protein product is CATRTSETQYF.

The chain is built from TRBV2 and TRBJ1-4; perhaps TRBD1 as D (6 bases). The CDR3 runs to 14 residues. The germline V gene has CDR1 SNHLY and CDR2 FYNNEI. The V gene lost 6 bases and the J gene lost 6 bases, with 14 bases spanning the gap. For the CDR3, the DNA is TGTGCCAGCAGGAGGGGGGAGGGGTATGAAAAACTGTTTTTT. Residues: CASRRGEGYEKLFF.

The gene calls are TRBV7-9 and TRBJ1-2; D perhaps matches TRBD1 (6 bases). The CDR3 has 15 amino acids. Trimming took off 5 bases at V and 3 bases at J, with 16 bases between the two ends. In germline, CDR1 is SEHNR, CDR2 FQNEAQ (reference sequence). The CDR3 sequence is CASSRLWGGDYGYTF. As DNA, the CDR3 is TGTGCCAGCAGCCGTCTGTGGGGGGGCGACTATGGCTACACCTTC.

This clone has a handful of counts. The chain is built from TRBV15 and TRBJ1-5; 8 nucleotides line up with TRBD1. The CDR3 runs 15 residues. Germline trimming cut 0 bases from V and 5 bases from J; bases unmatched to any gene: 3. CDR1 and CDR2 (germline): LNHNV, YYDKDF (reference sequence). The CDR3 here is CATSRDLDRDQPQHF. The CDR3 DNA sequence: TGTGCCACCAGCAGAGATCTGGACAGGGATCAGCCCCAGCATTTT.